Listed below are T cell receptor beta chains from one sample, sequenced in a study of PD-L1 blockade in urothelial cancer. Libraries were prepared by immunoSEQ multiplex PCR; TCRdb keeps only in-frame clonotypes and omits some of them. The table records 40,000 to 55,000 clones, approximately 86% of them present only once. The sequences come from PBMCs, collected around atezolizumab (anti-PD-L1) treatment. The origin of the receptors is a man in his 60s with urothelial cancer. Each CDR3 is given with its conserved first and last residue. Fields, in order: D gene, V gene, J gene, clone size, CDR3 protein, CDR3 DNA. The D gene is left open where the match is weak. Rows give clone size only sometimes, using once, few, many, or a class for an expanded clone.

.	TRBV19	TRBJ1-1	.	CASSITGSPGMNTEAFF	TGTGCCAGTAGTATAACAGGGTCGCCCGGTATGAACACTGAAGCTTTCTTT
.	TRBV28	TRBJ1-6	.	CASTSQYSPLHF	TGTGCCAGCACCTCTCAGTATTCACCCCTCCACTTT
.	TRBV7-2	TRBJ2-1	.	CASSPTGRGTYNEQFF	TGTGCCAGCAGCCCCACTGGGCGGGGTACCTACAATGAGCAGTTCTTC
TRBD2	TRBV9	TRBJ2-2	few	CASSVGLAGTTGELFF	TGTGCCAGCAGCGTAGGACTAGCGGGGACCACCGGGGAGCTGTTTTTT
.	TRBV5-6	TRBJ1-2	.	CASSTYTGPAYGYTF	TGTGCCAGCAGCACCTACACAGGGCCAGCTTATGGCTACACCTTC
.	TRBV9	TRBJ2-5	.	CASSVGLARVETQYF	TGTGCCAGCAGCGTAGGCCTAGCGCGGGTAGAGACCCAGTACTTC
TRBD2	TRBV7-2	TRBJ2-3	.	CASSLLAGRRTDTQYF	TGTGCCAGCAGCTTGTTAGCGGGTCGGCGCACAGATACGCAGTATTTT
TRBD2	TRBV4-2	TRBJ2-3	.	CASSQELTAGGIKDTQYF	TGTGCCAGCAGCCAAGAATTGACGGCGGGGGGGATAAAAGATACGCAGTATTTT
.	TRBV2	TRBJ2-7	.	CASRHRDVSYEQYF	TGTGCCAGCAGGCACAGGGACGTCTCCTACGAGCAGTACTTC
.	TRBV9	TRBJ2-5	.	CAGSVDNGETQYF	TGTGCCGGCAGCGTAGACAACGGGGAGACCCAGTACTTC
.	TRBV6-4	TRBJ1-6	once	CASPGPSSYNSPLHF	TGTGCCAGCCCTGGGCCGAGCTCCTATAATTCACCCCTCCACTTT
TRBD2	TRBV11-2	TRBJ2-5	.	CASSSAPGLAGAPGAQYF	TGTGCCAGCAGCTCAGCTCCGGGACTAGCGGGGGCCCCCGGGGCCCAGTACTTC
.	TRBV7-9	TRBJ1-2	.	CASSRGQSSYGYTF	TGTGCCAGCAGCCGAGGACAGTCTAGCTATGGCTACACCTTC
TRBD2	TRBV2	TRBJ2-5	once	CASSELRGAQETQYF	TGTGCCAGCAGTGAATTGCGGGGGGCCCAAGAGACCCAGTACTTC
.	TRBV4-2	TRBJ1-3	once	CASSQPLDSYSGNTIYF	TGTGCCAGCAGCCAACCTCTGGACAGTTACTCTGGAAACACCATATATTTT
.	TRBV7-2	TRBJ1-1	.	CASSFSIAGVTEAFF	TGTGCCAGCAGCTTCTCAATAGCAGGGGTTACTGAAGCTTTCTTT
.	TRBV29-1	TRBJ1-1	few	CSVATGAANTEAFF	TGCAGCGTTGCCACTGGGGCAGCGAACACTGAAGCTTTCTTT
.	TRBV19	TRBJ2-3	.	CASSPTTGRSTDTQYF	TGTGCCAGTAGTCCTACCACAGGACGAAGCACAGATACGCAGTATTTT
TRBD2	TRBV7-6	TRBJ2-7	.	CASSLGTAGGNYEQYF	TGTGCCAGCAGCTTAGGGACAGCGGGGGGGAACTACGAGCAGTACTTC
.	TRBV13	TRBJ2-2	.	CASSSKFTGELFF	TGTGCCAGCAGCTCAAAATTTACCGGGGAGCTGTTTTTT
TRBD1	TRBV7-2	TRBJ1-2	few	CASSAGQEVYGYTF	TGTGCCAGCAGCGCGGGACAGGAGGTTTATGGCTACACCTTC
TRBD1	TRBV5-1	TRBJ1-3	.	CASSSQGAFGNTIYF	TGCGCCAGCAGCTCACAGGGGGCTTTTGGAAACACCATATATTTT
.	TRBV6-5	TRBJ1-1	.	CASSYLEGTFSEAFF	TGTGCCAGCAGTTACTTGGAGGGGACGTTCTCTGAAGCTTTCTTT
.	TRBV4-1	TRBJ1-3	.	CASSQLGLSGNTIYF	TGCGCCAGCAGCCAATTGGGCCTCTCTGGAAACACCATATATTTT
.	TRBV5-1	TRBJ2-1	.	CASSPDSPFYNEQFF	TGCGCCAGCAGCCCTGACAGCCCCTTCTACAATGAGCAGTTCTTC
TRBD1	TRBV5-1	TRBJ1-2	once	CASSPPGTGDSYGYTF	TGCGCCAGCAGCCCGCCCGGGACAGGGGACAGCTATGGCTACACCTTC
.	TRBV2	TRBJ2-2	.	CASRIMSEGELFF	TGTGCCAGCAGGATTATGTCGGAGGGGGAGCTGTTTTTT
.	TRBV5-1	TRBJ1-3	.	CASSLDGGTGNTIYF	TGCGCCAGCAGCTTGGACGGGGGGACTGGAAACACCATATATTTT
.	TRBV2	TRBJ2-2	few	CASSPRETGELFF	TGTGCCAGCAGCCCCAGGGAAACCGGGGAGCTGTTTTTT
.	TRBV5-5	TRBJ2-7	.	CASSLAGRAREQYF	TGTGCCAGCAGCTTGGCAGGCAGGGCCCGCGAGCAGTACTTC
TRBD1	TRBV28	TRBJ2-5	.	CASSPGGAWETQYF	TGTGCCAGCAGTCCAGGGGGCGCCTGGGAGACCCAGTACTTC
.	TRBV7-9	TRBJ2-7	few	CASTKEGAEQYF	TGTGCCAGCACCAAAGAAGGGGCCGAGCAGTACTTC
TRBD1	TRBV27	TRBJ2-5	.	CASNTHRGSETQYF	TGTGCCAGCAATACTCACAGGGGTTCAGAGACCCAGTACTTC
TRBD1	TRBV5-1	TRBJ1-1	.	CASSRTGYVNTEAFF	TGCGCCAGCAGCCGGACAGGGTATGTAAACACTGAAGCTTTCTTT
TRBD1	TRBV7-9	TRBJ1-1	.	CASSFRTGGTYTEAFF	TGTGCCAGCAGCTTTAGGACAGGGGGAACTTACACTGAAGCTTTCTTT
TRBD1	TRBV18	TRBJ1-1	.	CASSRQGANTEAFF	TGTGCCAGCTCACGGCAGGGGGCTAACACTGAAGCTTTCTTT
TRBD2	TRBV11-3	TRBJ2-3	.	CASSLESSGGWLGTDTQYF	TGTGCCAGCAGCTTAGAGTCTAGCGGGGGCTGGTTGGGCACAGATACGCAGTATTTT
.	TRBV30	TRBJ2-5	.	CAWKVVLGRETQYF	TGTGCCTGGAAAGTAGTATTAGGGAGGGAGACCCAGTACTTC